A selection of T cell receptor beta chains follows, all from one sample in a study of OX40 agonist ivuxolimab in advanced cancers. Assay used: immunoSEQ multiplex PCR; TCRdb lists only in-frame clones, some missing. The table shows roughly 60,000 clones, with about 81% occurring only once. The material was CD4+ or CD8+ T cells sorted from blood, obtained in a trial of the OX40 agonist ivuxolimab. The receptors here all came from an adult with an advanced solid tumor such as melanoma, head and neck, liver or kidney cancer. Both conserved end residues are part of each CDR3. A D gene is named only where the DNA matches it firmly. A clone size is listed for some rows: how often the clone was seen (once, few, many), or a class if it is expanded.

>few|-|TRBV28|TRBJ1-3
CASSFRSGPFYF
TGTGCCAGCAGTTTCCGGTCAGGGCCCTTCTATTTT
>-|-|TRBV9|TRBJ1-2
CASSVDTYSNYGYTF
TGTGCCAGCAGCGTAGACACCTATTCCAACTATGGCTACACCTTC
>-|-|TRBV2|TRBJ2-6
CASSPGLRTGANVLTF
TGTGCCAGCAGTCCGGGGCTAAGGACTGGGGCCAACGTCCTGACTTTC
>-|TRBD1|TRBV2|TRBJ2-2
CASVGTATTGELFF
TGTGCCAGCGTAGGGACAGCAACCACCGGGGAGCTGTTTTTT
>-|-|TRBV18|TRBJ2-7
CASSPTASYEQYF
TGTGCCAGCTCACCGACAGCCTCCTACGAGCAGTACTTC
>-|-|TRBV18|TRBJ2-5
CASSSQETQYF
TGTGCCAGCTCATCCCAAGAGACCCAGTACTTC
>-|-|TRBV10-1|TRBJ1-1
CASSERGGGTEAFF
TGCGCCAGCAGTGAGAGGGGAGGCGGCACTGAAGCTTTCTTT
>-|-|TRBV5-1|TRBJ1-6
CASSLEGLSPLHF
TGCGCCAGCAGCTTGGAAGGACTTTCACCCCTCCACTTT
>-|-|TRBV7-9|TRBJ2-7
CASSRTEYEQYF
TGTGCCAGCAGCCGAACAGAGTACGAGCAGTACTTC
>-|-|TRBV9|TRBJ2-3
CASSVGSDGRTDTQYF
TGTGCCAGCAGCGTAGGGAGTGACGGCCGCACAGATACGCAGTATTTT
>-|-|TRBV30|TRBJ2-3
CAWSVVVNTQYF
TGTGCCTGGAGTGTAGTCGTGAATACGCAGTATTTT
>-|-|TRBV5-1|TRBJ1-1
CASSASGTQNTEAFF
TGCGCCAGCAGCGCCTCCGGGACCCAAAACACTGAAGCTTTCTTT
>-|-|TRBV6-5|TRBJ1-4
CASNSATNEKLFF
TGTGCCAGCAACAGTGCAACTAATGAAAAACTGTTTTTT
>-|-|TRBV20-1|TRBJ1-2
CSARARESYPF
TGCAGTGCTAGAGCGAGGGAATCCTACCCCTTC
>-|TRBD2|TRBV30|TRBJ2-2
CAWSGTSGRSGGELFF
TGTGCCTGGAGCGGGACTAGCGGGAGGAGCGGCGGGGAGCTGTTTTTT
>-|-|TRBV2|TRBJ1-4
CASSESEKLFF
TGTGCCAGCAGTGAGAGTGAAAAACTGTTTTTT
>-|TRBD1|TRBV9|TRBJ2-7
CASSLDGQGRDEQYF
TGTGCCAGCAGCTTAGACGGACAGGGAAGGGACGAGCAGTACTTC
>-|-|TRBV7-3|TRBJ2-1
CASSSARPPYNEQFF
TGTGCCAGCAGCTCCGCTAGGCCCCCATACAATGAGCAGTTCTTC
>-|-|TRBV12-2|TRBJ1-5
CASRATGGGWVSNQPQHF
TGTGCAAGTCGGGCGACAGGGGGCGGTTGGGTCAGCAATCAGCCCCAGCATTTT
>-|TRBD2|TRBV10-1|TRBJ2-7
CASSRGGLAGGEQYF
TGCGCCAGCAGTAGGGGGGGACTAGCGGGAGGCGAGCAGTACTTC
>once|-|TRBV2|TRBJ1-4
CASTPGSGEKLFF
TGTGCCAGCACCCCAGGGTCGGGAGAAAAACTGTTTTTT
>-|-|TRBV20-1|TRBJ2-1
CSPNEQFF
TGCAGTCCGAATGAGCAGTTCTTC
>-|TRBD1|TRBV6-1|TRBJ2-1
CASSPDRSSYNEQFF
TGTGCCAGCAGTCCGGACAGGAGCTCCTACAATGAGCAGTTCTTC
>-|-|TRBV29-1|TRBJ2-5
CSVGGSARETQYF
TGCAGCGTTGGAGGGTCGGCTCGAGAGACCCAGTACTTC
>-|-|TRBV5-1|TRBJ1-2
CASSEDSNYGYTF
TGCGCCAGCAGCGAGGACAGTAACTATGGCTACACCTTC
>-|-|TRBV11-2|TRBJ1-5
CASSIPGQGVSSNQPQHF
TGTGCCAGCAGTATTCCGGGACAAGGGGTCTCGAGCAATCAGCCCCAGCATTTT
>-|-|TRBV9|TRBJ2-1
CASSEDYYNEQFF
TGTGCCAGCAGCGAGGACTATTACAATGAGCAGTTCTTC
>-|-|TRBV11-2|TRBJ2-7
CASSLIRAYEQYF
TGTGCCAGCAGCTTAATAAGAGCCTACGAGCAGTACTTC
>-|-|TRBV28|TRBJ2-6
CASSQQGTGANVLTF
TGTGCCAGCAGTCAACAGGGTACTGGGGCCAACGTCCTGACTTTC